These T cell receptor beta chains were read from a single sample in a study of T cell changes during pregnancy in multiple sclerosis. Produced via immunoSEQ multiplex PCR; TCRdb's table is partial and in-frame only. The sample includes about 44,000 clones, about 89% of them seen just once. The sequencing used CD4+ T cells from peripheral blood mononuclear cells, collected after pregnancy. These receptors were obtained from a female donor with multiple sclerosis, enrolled in a pregnancy study. CDR3s include the opening cysteine and the closing phenylalanine or tryptophan. A D gene is named only where the DNA matches it firmly. Clone size is shown for a subset of rows, as once, few, many or a class of expanded clone.

TRBV25-1	11	TRBJ2-1	-	few	CASGAYNEQFF	TGTGCCAGCGGGGCTTACAATGAGCAGTTCTTC
TRBV11-2	11	TRBJ2-7	-	-	CASSFNYEQYF	TGTGCCAGCAGCTTTAACTACGAGCAGTACTTC
TRBV30	14	TRBJ2-1	TRBD2	-	CAWSPRLAPNEQFF	TGTGCCTGGAGTCCCCGACTAGCGCCGAATGAGCAGTTCTTC
TRBV7-9	15	TRBJ2-1	-	-	CASSLGTPAVGEQFF	TGTGCCAGCAGCTTAGGGACTCCCGCGGTTGGTGAGCAGTTCTTC
TRBV27	16	TRBJ2-3	TRBD2	-	CASSLGLAEFTDTQYF	TGTGCCAGCAGTTTAGGACTAGCGGAGTTCACAGATACGCAGTATTTT
TRBV19	14	TRBJ2-1	TRBD2	-	CASSGTSAYNEQFF	TGTGCCAGTAGTGGGACTAGCGCCTACAATGAGCAGTTCTTC
TRBV10-3	15	TRBJ1-5	-	medium-sized	CAISMEGRSNQPQHF	TGTGCCATCAGCATGGAGGGTCGAAGCAATCAGCCCCAGCATTTT
TRBV19	15	TRBJ2-3	-	-	CASSLGRANTDTQYF	TGTGCCAGTAGTCTCGGCAGGGCAAACACAGATACGCAGTATTTT
TRBV2	14	TRBJ2-5	TRBD2	-	CASRSGSGGETQYF	TGTGCCAGCAGGAGCGGGAGCGGCGGAGAGACCCAGTACTTC
TRBV10-1	14	TRBJ2-1	-	-	CASEPSSRYNEQFF	TGCGCCAGCGAGCCTTCGTCCCGATACAATGAGCAGTTCTTC
TRBV7-9	17	TRBJ1-1	TRBD1	-	CASSSLNRGLTVTEAFF	TGTGCCAGCAGCTCCTTAAACAGGGGCCTGACGGTCACTGAAGCTTTCTTT
TRBV10-3	13	TRBJ1-3	TRBD1	-	CATGDRVGNTIYF	TGTGCCACCGGGGACAGGGTAGGAAACACCATATATTTT
TRBV30	13	TRBJ2-2	TRBD1	-	CAWAIQGMGELFF	TGTGCCTGGGCCATACAGGGGATGGGGGAGCTGTTTTTT
TRBV5-1	15	TRBJ2-1	TRBD2	-	CASSLAGGPGHEQFF	TGCGCCAGCTCATTAGCGGGAGGGCCTGGACATGAGCAGTTCTTC